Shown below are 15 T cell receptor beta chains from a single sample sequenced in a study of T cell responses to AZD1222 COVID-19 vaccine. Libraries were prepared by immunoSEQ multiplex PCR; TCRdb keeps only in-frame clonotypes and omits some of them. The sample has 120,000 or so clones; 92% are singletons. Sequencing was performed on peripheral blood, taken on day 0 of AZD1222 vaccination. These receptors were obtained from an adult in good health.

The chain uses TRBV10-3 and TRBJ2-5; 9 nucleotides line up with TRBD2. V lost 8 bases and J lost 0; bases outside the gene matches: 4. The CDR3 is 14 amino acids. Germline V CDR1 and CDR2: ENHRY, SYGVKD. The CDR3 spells CAIGQREDQETQYF. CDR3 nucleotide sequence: TGTGCCATCGGTCAGCGGGAGGACCAAGAGACCCAGTACTTC.

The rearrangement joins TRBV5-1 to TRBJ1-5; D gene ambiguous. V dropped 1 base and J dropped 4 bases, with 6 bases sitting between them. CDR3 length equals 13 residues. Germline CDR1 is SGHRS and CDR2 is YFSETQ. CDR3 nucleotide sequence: TGCGCCAGCAGCTTGTCACCTAATCAGCCCCAGCATTTT. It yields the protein CASSLSPNQPQHF.

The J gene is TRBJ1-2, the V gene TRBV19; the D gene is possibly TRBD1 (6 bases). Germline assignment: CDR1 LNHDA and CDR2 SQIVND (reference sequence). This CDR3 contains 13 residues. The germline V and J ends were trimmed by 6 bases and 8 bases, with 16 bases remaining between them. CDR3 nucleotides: TGTGCCAGTAGAGCACAGGGCTCGCGCGGCTACACCTTC. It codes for CASRAQGSRGYTF.

Written as DNA, the CDR3 is TGCAGCGTTGGTCGGGTAATGAACGAGCAGTACTTC. Its translation: CSVGRVMNEQYF. The chain links TRBV29-1 to TRBJ2-7; D remains ambiguous. In germline, CDR1 is SQVTM, CDR2 ANQGSEA. Trimming stripped 4 bases from V and 5 bases from J, with 12 bases between. CDR3 length equals 12 residues.

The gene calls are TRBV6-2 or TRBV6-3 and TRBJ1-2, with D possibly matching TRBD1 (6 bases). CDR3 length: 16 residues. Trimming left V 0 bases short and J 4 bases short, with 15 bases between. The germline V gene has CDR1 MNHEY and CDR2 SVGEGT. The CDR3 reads CASSYSSLQGAYGYTF. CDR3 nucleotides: TGTGCCAGCAGTTACTCGAGTTTACAGGGCGCCTATGGCTACACCTTC.

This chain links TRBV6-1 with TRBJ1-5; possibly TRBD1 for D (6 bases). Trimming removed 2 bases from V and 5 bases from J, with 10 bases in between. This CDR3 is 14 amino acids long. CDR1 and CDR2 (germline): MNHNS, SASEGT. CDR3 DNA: TGTGCCAGCAGTGAAATAGCAGGGGATCAGCCCCAGCATTTT. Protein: CASSEIAGDQPQHF.

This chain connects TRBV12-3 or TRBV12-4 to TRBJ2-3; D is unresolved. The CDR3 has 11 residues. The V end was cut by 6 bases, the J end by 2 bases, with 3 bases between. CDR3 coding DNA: TGTGCCAGCAGCCACACAGATACGCAGTATTTT. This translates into CASSHTDTQYF.

For the CDR3, the DNA is TGCGCCAGCAGCTTAGGGACAGGGGGCTACGAGCAGTACTTC. This codes for CASSLGTGGYEQYF. This chain links TRBV5-1 with TRBJ2-7; TRBD1 matches 11 bases. CDR3 length: 14 residues. Germline V lookup: CDR1 SGHRS, CDR2 YFSETQ. Trimming at V came to 2 bases and at J to 3 bases, leaving 1 base not matched to a gene.

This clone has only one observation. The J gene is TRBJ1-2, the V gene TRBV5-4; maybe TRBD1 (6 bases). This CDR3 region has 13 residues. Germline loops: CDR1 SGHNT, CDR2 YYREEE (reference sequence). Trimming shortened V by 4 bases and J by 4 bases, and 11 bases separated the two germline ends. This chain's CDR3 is CASSIDRTYGYTF. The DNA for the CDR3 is TGTGCCAGCAGCATAGACAGGACCTATGGCTACACCTTC.

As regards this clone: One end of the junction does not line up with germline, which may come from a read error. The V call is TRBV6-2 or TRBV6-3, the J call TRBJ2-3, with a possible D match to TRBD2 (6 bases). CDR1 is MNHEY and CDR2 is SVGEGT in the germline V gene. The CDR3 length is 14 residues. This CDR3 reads CASSDSVEGDTQYF. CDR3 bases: TGTGCCAGCAGTGACTCCGTGGAGGGGGATACGCAGTATTTT.

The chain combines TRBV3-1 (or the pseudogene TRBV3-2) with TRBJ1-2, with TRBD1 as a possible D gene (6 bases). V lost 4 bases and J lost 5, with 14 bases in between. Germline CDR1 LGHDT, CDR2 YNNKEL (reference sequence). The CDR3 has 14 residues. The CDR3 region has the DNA TGTGCCAGCAGCCCAGGGGCGGGCGTTTATGGCTACACCTTC. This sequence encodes CASSPGAGVYGYTF.

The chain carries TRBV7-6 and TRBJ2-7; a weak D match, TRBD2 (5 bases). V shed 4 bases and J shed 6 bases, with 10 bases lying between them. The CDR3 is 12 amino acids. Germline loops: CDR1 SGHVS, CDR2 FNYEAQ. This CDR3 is CASSSLGSEQYF. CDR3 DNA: TGTGCCAGCAGCTCGTTGGGGAGCGAGCAGTACTTC.

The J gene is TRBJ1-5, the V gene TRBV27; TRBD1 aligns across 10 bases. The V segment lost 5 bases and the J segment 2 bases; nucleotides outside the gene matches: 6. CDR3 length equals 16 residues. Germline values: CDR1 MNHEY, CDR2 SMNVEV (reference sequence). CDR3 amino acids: CASSRQGALGNQPQHF. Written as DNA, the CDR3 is TGTGCCAGCAGTCGACAGGGGGCCTTGGGCAATCAGCCCCAGCATTTT.

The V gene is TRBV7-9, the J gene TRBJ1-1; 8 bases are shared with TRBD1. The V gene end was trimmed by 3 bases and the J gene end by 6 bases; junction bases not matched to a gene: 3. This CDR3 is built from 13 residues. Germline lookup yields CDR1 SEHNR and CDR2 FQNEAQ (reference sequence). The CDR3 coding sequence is TGTGCCAGCAGCTTGGTACAGGGGGCTGAAGCTTTCTTT. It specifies CASSLVQGAEAFF.

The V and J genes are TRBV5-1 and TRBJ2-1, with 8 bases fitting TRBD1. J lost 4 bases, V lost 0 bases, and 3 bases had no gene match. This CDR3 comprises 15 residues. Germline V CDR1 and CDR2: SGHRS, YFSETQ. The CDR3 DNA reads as TGCGCCAGCAGCTTGGGAGGGACAGGATACAATGAGCAGTTCTTC. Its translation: CASSLGGTGYNEQFF.